Each of the 23 T cell receptor beta chains below was sequenced from the same sample in a study of T-cell reconstitution after alpha-beta-depleted transplantation in children. Unique molecular identifiers were incorporated into the prepared TCRbeta library. TCRdb redid the calling of the PCR reads with MiXCR, one entry per CDR3 protein. There are over 400,000 distinct CDR3 sequences in the sample; around two fifths occur only once, and 27% lies in the top ten. Sample: PBMCs, taken before TCRalphabeta/CD19-depleted stem cell transplant. All receptors derive from a girl aged 2 to 9 with aplastic anemia, due to receive a stem cell transplant.

This clonotype was observed at least ten times. The chain employs TRBV29-1 and TRBJ2-2, with D perhaps given as TRBD1 or TRBD2 (5 bases each). Germline CDR1 SQVTM, CDR2 ANQGSEA. V was pared by 8 bases and J by 2 bases, with 15 bases between. The CDR3 length is 14 residues. The chain's CDR3 is CSPRGLGNTGELFF. CDR3 DNA: TGCAGCCCGAGGGGTTTGGGAAACACCGGGGAGCTGTTTTTT.

This clonotype has only a few counts. V usage is TRBV10-3 and J usage is TRBJ1-5; D perhaps matches TRBD1 (5 bases). V was pared by 6 bases and J by 6 bases, with 15 bases between. Germline V lookup: CDR1 ENHRY, CDR2 SYGVKD. The CDR3 runs 14 residues. The CDR3 sequence is CAISGGGAGQPQHF. The DNA for the CDR3 is TGTGCCATCAGCGGCGGGGGTGCGGGTCAGCCCCAGCATTTT.

The V and J genes are TRBV29-1 and TRBJ2-2, with D perhaps assigned TRBD1 or TRBD2 (5 bases each). Germline-derived CDR1 and CDR2 are SQVTM and ANQGSEA. Trimming took 6 bases from V and 6 from J, leaving 8 bases between them. The CDR3 length is 11 residues. CDR3 residues: CSVLGAGELFF. As DNA, the CDR3 is TGCAGCGTACTAGGGGCCGGGGAGCTGTTTTTT.

Worth noting for this clonotype: A much larger clone differs by one base, so this may be a read error. V gene TRBV20-1 combines with J gene TRBJ2-1; D gene ambiguous. Trimming cost V 5 bases and J 2 bases, with 19 bases left between them. Germline CDR1 is DFQATT and CDR2 is SNEGSKA (reference sequence). The CDR3 loop spans 16 amino acids. CDR3 sequence reads: CSAAMVGYLAYNEQFF. CDR3 nucleotides: TGCAGTGCTGCGATGGTGGGCTACCTCGCCTACAATGAGCAGTTCTTC.

The chain employs TRBV30 and TRBJ2-3; D not certain. The V end was cut by 0 bases, the J end by 0 bases, with 4 bases between. CDR3 length equals 13 residues. Germline CDR1 GTSNPN, CDR2 SVGIG (reference sequence). CDR3 sequence: CAWSVSSTDTQYF. In DNA form, the CDR3 reads TGTGCCTGGAGTGTCAGCAGCACAGATACGCAGTATTTT.

This clonotype was recorded at least ten times. V and J are TRBV20-1 and TRBJ2-1, with 10 bases matching TRBD2. Germline V gene lookup returns CDR1 DFQATT and CDR2 SNEGSKA (reference sequence). CDR3 size: 14 residues. V was clipped by 5 bases and J by 12 bases; unmatched bases: 13. CDR3 DNA: TGCAGTGCTGACTCCGGGACTAGCGAGGGTCGGCAGTTCTTC. This codes for CSADSGTSEGRQFF.

The V and J genes are TRBV20-1 and TRBJ1-6; D is unclear. The CDR3 runs to 18 residues. Germline values: CDR1 DFQATT, CDR2 SNEGSKA (reference sequence). Trimming removed 3 bases at V and 0 bases at J, with 18 bases between. The CDR3, as DNA: TGCAGTGCTAGTCTCCGAAAAGGCTGGAGCTCCTATAATTCACCCCTCCACTTT. Encoded protein: CSASLRKGWSSYNSPLHF.

This clonotype was detected a few times. The chain carries TRBV6-1 and TRBJ2-3; tentatively, D is TRBD1 (6 bases). The V gene lost 5 bases and the J gene lost 0 bases, with 12 bases spanning the gap. Germline V CDR1 and CDR2: MNHNS, SASEGT. CDR3 length: 15 amino acids. CDR3 protein: CASSPQGRSTDTQYF. The CDR3 bases are TGTGCCAGCAGTCCGCAGGGGCGCAGCACAGATACGCAGTATTTT.

The chain employs TRBV24-1 and TRBJ1-5; D might be TRBD1 (5 bases). Germline loops: CDR1 KGHDR, CDR2 SFDVKD. V was trimmed by 5 bases and J by 7 bases, leaving 17 bases between them. There are 15 residues in the CDR3. The CDR3 DNA sequence: TGTGCCACCAGTGCCGTAGGTGGGGCCTCCCAGCCCCAGCATTTT. Translating it yields CATSAVGGASQPQHF.

This chain uses TRBV20-1 with TRBJ2-5; possibly TRBD1 for D (5 bases). Germline V lookup: CDR1 DFQATT, CDR2 SNEGSKA (reference sequence). CDR3 length: 14 amino acids. V dropped 3 bases and J dropped 4 bases, with 15 bases sitting between them. The CDR3 nucleotides are TGCAGTGCTAGCGGCCTGGGGCAGATAGAGACCCAGTACTTC. Protein sequence: CSASGLGQIETQYF.

This clonotype was seen many times. The chain links TRBV7-9 to TRBJ2-1; TRBD1 agrees at 8 bases. Unmatched junction bases numbered 6, after V lost 5 bases and J lost 0 bases. CDR3 length: 16 amino acids. The germline CDR1 and CDR2 sequences are SEHNR and FQNEAQ (reference sequence). CDR3 loop: CASSPRTGSSYNEQFF. CDR3 DNA: TGTGCCAGCAGCCCTAGGACAGGGAGCTCCTACAATGAGCAGTTCTTC.

The chain has TRBV29-1 and TRBJ2-1, with 11 bases lining up with TRBD2. V lost 0 bases to trimming and J lost 7 bases; unmatched junction nucleotides: 8. This CDR3 has 16 residues. The germline V gene encodes CDR1 SQVTM and CDR2 ANQGSEA. The CDR3 bases are TGCAGCGTTGAAGATTCTCGACTAGCGGGGACAAATGAGCAGTTCTTC. Its protein product is CSVEDSRLAGTNEQFF.

J is TRBJ2-1 and V is TRBV20-1; TRBD2 agrees at 12 bases. Germline V lookup: CDR1 DFQATT, CDR2 SNEGSKA (reference sequence). The V segment lost 6 bases and the J segment 10 bases; nucleotides outside the gene matches: 13. The length of the CDR3 is 15 residues. The CDR3 sequence is CSAQTSGRATREQFF. CDR3 nucleotide sequence: TGCAGTGCGCAGACTAGCGGGAGAGCCACACGGGAGCAGTTCTTC.

The chain employs TRBV7-6 and TRBJ1-6, with 12 positions matching TRBD1. The germline gives CDR1 SGHVS, CDR2 FNYEAQ. The trim removed 1 base at V and 13 bases at J, leaving 5 bases unmatched. This CDR3 comprises 15 residues. The CDR3 reads CASSLDAGQGAPLHF. The CDR3 region has the DNA TGTGCCAGCAGCTTAGACGCGGGACAGGGGGCTCCCCTCCACTTT.

This clonotype was counted at least ten times. The rearrangement joins TRBV18 to TRBJ2-1; 7 bases map to TRBD1. Per the germline V gene, CDR1 is KGHSH and CDR2 is LQKENI. The CDR3 contains 13 residues. The trim removed 3 bases at V and 8 bases at J, leaving 4 bases unmatched. The DNA for the CDR3 is TGTGCCAGCTCACCCTACAGGGGCGATGAGCAGTTCTTC. It yields the protein CASSPYRGDEQFF.

V is TRBV28 and J is TRBJ2-1; 7 bases are a match to TRBD1. This CDR3 comprises 15 residues. In germline, CDR1 is MDHEN, CDR2 SYDVKM. V shed 6 bases and J 2 bases; nucleotides not matched to a gene: 7. This CDR3 is CASSPGDRAYNEQFF. DNA of the CDR3: TGTGCCAGCAGCCCCGGTGACAGGGCCTACAATGAGCAGTTCTTC.

The genes are TRBV20-1 and TRBJ2-7; the match to TRBD2 covers 7 bases. V lost 2 bases, J lost 2 bases, and 12 bases stayed unmatched. The germline V gene has CDR1 DFQATT and CDR2 SNEGSKA (reference sequence). This CDR3 has 16 residues. In DNA, the CDR3 is TGCAGTGCTAGACCCTCCCGGGGGGACTTGGCCTACGAGCAGTACTTC. Translation: CSARPSRGDLAYEQYF.

The chain links TRBV18 to TRBJ2-7; either TRBD1 or TRBD2 may fit D (5 bases each). V gave up 2 bases and J gave up 3 bases, with 8 bases separating them. CDR3 size: 13 residues. Germline V CDR1 and CDR2: KGHSH, LQKENI. The CDR3 DNA sequence: TGTGCCAGCTCACCAACAGGACTCTACGAGCAGTACTTC. Translating gives CASSPTGLYEQYF.

The chain carries TRBV20-1 and TRBJ1-3; D is unclear. Trimming shortened V by 5 bases and J by 0 bases, and 5 bases separated the two germline ends. The length of the CDR3 is 12 residues. Germline CDR1 is DFQATT and CDR2 is SNEGSKA (reference sequence). CDR3 amino acids: CSAPSSGNTIYF. The CDR3 coding sequence is TGCAGTGCTCCCAGCTCTGGAAACACCATATATTTT.

The chain uses TRBV18 and TRBJ2-1, with TRBD2 identical over 9 bases. Losses at the gene ends were 5 bases for V and 7 bases for J; bases not matched to a gene: 9. The germline gives CDR1 KGHSH, CDR2 LQKENI. The length of the CDR3 is 15 residues. The CDR3 protein is CASSSLRREGNEQFF. DNA of the CDR3: TGTGCCAGCTCATCCCTCCGGCGGGAGGGGAATGAGCAGTTCTTC.

The chain carries TRBV7-2 and TRBJ2-7; D call uncertain. Germline V gene lookup returns CDR1 SGHTA and CDR2 FQGNSA. The CDR3 length is 13 residues. Trimming took 4 bases from V and 7 from J, leaving 14 bases between them. The DNA of the CDR3 is TGTGCCAGCAGCTCAGACTCGCCCAGGGAGCAGTACTTC. This gives the protein CASSSDSPREQYF.

This clonotype has more than one count but fewer than ten. The rearrangement joins TRBV28 to TRBJ2-1; TRBD2 matches 8 bases. The germline CDR1 and CDR2 sequences are MDHEN and SYDVKM. This CDR3 is built from 16 residues. V was pared by 5 bases and J by 0 bases, with 6 bases of the junction left unmatched. CDR3 sequence reads: CASSPAGTSSYNEQFF. In DNA, the CDR3 is TGTGCCAGCAGTCCGGCCGGGACTAGCTCCTACAATGAGCAGTTCTTC.

The chain links TRBV27 to TRBJ1-5; no clear D gene. The CDR3 spans 13 residues. Trimming removed 6 bases from V and 0 bases from J, with 6 bases in between. CDR1 and CDR2 (germline): MNHEY, SMNVEV (reference sequence). The CDR3 coding sequence is TGTGCCAGCAGACAGTTTAGCAATCAGCCCCAGCATTTT. It codes for CASRQFSNQPQHF.